This is a list of T cell receptor beta chains from one sample in a study of cytomegalovirus exposure and HLA in healthy donors. The repertoire was sequenced with immunoSEQ multiplex PCR; TCRdb's copy has only in-frame clones and lacks some. The repertoire consists of roughly 60,000 clones, with about 96% occurring once and the leading ten covering approximately 0.91%. Sequencing was done on a sample of PBMCs. These receptors all stem from a man in his late teens or twenties in good health and CMV-seronegative. Each CDR3 is given with its conserved first and last residue. The order of the fields is D gene, clone size, V gene, J gene, CDR3 protein, CDR3 DNA. A D gene is named only where the DNA matches it firmly. Clone size appears in some rows only: once, few, many, or a class for an expanded clone.

D gene: -
clone size: -
V gene: TRBV6-5
J gene: TRBJ2-2
CDR3 protein: CASSSETSPGELFF
CDR3 DNA: TGTGCCAGCAGTTCCGAGACTAGTCCCGGGGAGCTGTTTTTT

D gene: -
clone size: -
V gene: TRBV6-1
J gene: TRBJ2-2
CDR3 protein: CATHRGGTGELFF
CDR3 DNA: TGTGCCACCCATAGGGGGGGGACCGGGGAGCTGTTTTTT

D gene: -
clone size: once
V gene: TRBV5-1
J gene: TRBJ2-1
CDR3 protein: CASSGLGSYNEQFF
CDR3 DNA: TGCGCCAGCAGCGGACTCGGTTCCTACAATGAGCAGTTCTTC

D gene: -
clone size: -
V gene: TRBV4-3
J gene: TRBJ1-1
CDR3 protein: CASSPTTAGGTEAFF
CDR3 DNA: TGCGCCAGCAGCCCCACCACCGCGGGAGGCACTGAAGCTTTCTTT

D gene: TRBD2
clone size: few
V gene: TRBV5-1
J gene: TRBJ2-3
CDR3 protein: CASSLLSTSGGSTDTQYF
CDR3 DNA: TGCGCCAGCAGCTTACTTTCGACTAGCGGAGGAAGCACAGATACGCAGTATTTT

D gene: -
clone size: once
V gene: TRBV28
J gene: TRBJ2-1
CDR3 protein: CASSPRTAHYNEQFF
CDR3 DNA: TGTGCCAGCAGTCCAAGGACTGCTCACTACAATGAGCAGTTCTTC

D gene: TRBD1
clone size: once
V gene: TRBV6-1
J gene: TRBJ1-4
CDR3 protein: CASRTGVPQQGKLFF
CDR3 DNA: TGTGCCAGCAGGACAGGGGTTCCCCAGCAGGGGAAACTGTTTTTT

D gene: -
clone size: -
V gene: TRBV28
J gene: TRBJ1-2
CDR3 protein: CASSLVAPGWGYTF
CDR3 DNA: TGTGCCAGCTCTCTTGTGGCTCCAGGGTGGGGCTACACCTTC

D gene: TRBD2
clone size: -
V gene: TRBV4-1
J gene: TRBJ2-2
CDR3 protein: CASNRGTMNTGELFF
CDR3 DNA: TGCGCCAGCAATCGCGGGACTATGAACACCGGGGAGCTGTTTTTT

D gene: TRBD1
clone size: -
V gene: TRBV28
J gene: TRBJ2-3
CDR3 protein: CASSLGQGQHTDTQYF
CDR3 DNA: TGTGCCAGCAGTTTAGGACAGGGGCAACACACAGATACGCAGTATTTT

D gene: -
clone size: -
V gene: TRBV6-1
J gene: TRBJ2-1
CDR3 protein: CASQAQYNEQFF
CDR3 DNA: TGTGCCAGCCAAGCGCAATACAATGAGCAGTTCTTC

D gene: -
clone size: -
V gene: TRBV11-1
J gene: TRBJ2-2
CDR3 protein: CASSLSPPGELFF
CDR3 DNA: TGTGCCAGCAGCTTATCTCCCCCCGGGGAGCTGTTTTTT

D gene: -
clone size: -
V gene: TRBV27
J gene: TRBJ2-2
CDR3 protein: CASAPGSGSGELFF
CDR3 DNA: TGTGCCAGCGCCCCCGGGTCCGGATCCGGGGAGCTGTTTTTT

D gene: -
clone size: -
V gene: TRBV28
J gene: TRBJ1-1
CDR3 protein: CASSAHENTEAFF
CDR3 DNA: TGTGCCAGCAGTGCACACGAAAACACTGAAGCTTTCTTT

D gene: TRBD1
clone size: -
V gene: TRBV6-1
J gene: TRBJ2-7
CDR3 protein: CASPRDRGAYEQYF
CDR3 DNA: TGTGCCAGCCCTCGGGACAGGGGGGCCTACGAGCAGTACTTC

D gene: TRBD1
clone size: -
V gene: TRBV7-2
J gene: TRBJ2-7
CDR3 protein: CASSWRQGPYEQYF
CDR3 DNA: TGTGCCAGCAGCTGGCGACAGGGCCCTTACGAGCAGTACTTC

D gene: TRBD1
clone size: -
V gene: TRBV15
J gene: TRBJ2-5
CDR3 protein: CATSRYRDSQGETQYF
CDR3 DNA: TGTGCCACCAGCAGATACCGGGACAGCCAAGGAGAGACCCAGTACTTC

D gene: TRBD1
clone size: -
V gene: TRBV5-6
J gene: TRBJ2-1
CDR3 protein: CASSSTGQGEGEQFF
CDR3 DNA: TGTGCCAGCAGCTCGACGGGACAGGGTGAGGGTGAGCAGTTCTTC

D gene: TRBD2
clone size: -
V gene: TRBV27
J gene: TRBJ2-3
CDR3 protein: CASGRGRSSTDTQYF
CDR3 DNA: TGTGCCAGCGGCCGCGGGAGAAGTAGCACAGATACGCAGTATTTT

D gene: -
clone size: -
V gene: TRBV14
J gene: TRBJ2-5
CDR3 protein: CASSQVTGQETQYF
CDR3 DNA: TGTGCCAGCAGCCAAGTGACAGGTCAAGAGACCCAGTACTTC

D gene: TRBD1
clone size: -
V gene: TRBV7-2
J gene: TRBJ2-7
CDR3 protein: CASSFRDRGSEQYF
CDR3 DNA: TGTGCCAGCAGCTTCCGGGACAGGGGGTCCGAGCAGTACTTC

D gene: -
clone size: -
V gene: TRBV6-1
J gene: TRBJ2-1
CDR3 protein: CASSEWGDNEQFF
CDR3 DNA: TGTGCCAGCAGTGAATGGGGAGACAATGAGCAGTTCTTC

D gene: -
clone size: -
V gene: TRBV6-5
J gene: TRBJ2-5
CDR3 protein: CASSYSIGAGGETQYF
CDR3 DNA: TGTGCCAGCAGTTACTCGATCGGGGCAGGGGGGGAGACCCAGTACTTC